Below are 5 T cell receptor beta chains sequenced from a single sample in a study of early T cells in non-severe SARS-CoV-2 infection. MiXCR was run by TCRdb on the 5' RACE reads, yielding one entry per CDR3 protein. The table shows 65,000 to 95,000 distinct CDR3 sequences, with more than 9% occurring only once. Material: whole blood. The receptor source for this set is an adult who was a healthcare worker with PCR-confirmed SARS-CoV-2 infection or an uninfected control (not recorded which).

This clonotype was recorded a few times. This chain connects TRBV7-2 to TRBJ2-1; 7 nucleotides align to TRBD2. The CDR3 runs 16 residues. V trimming: 1 base; J trimming: 5 bases; junction bases outside the gene matches: 8. In germline, CDR1 is SGHTA, CDR2 FQGNSA. The CDR3 DNA sequence: TGTGCCAGCAGCTTAGGGGCGGGGGTGTCTCACAATGAGCAGTTCTTC. It translates to CASSLGAGVSHNEQFF. Full variable domain (missing parts from reference TRBV7-2 and TRBJ2-1): GAGVSQSPSNKVTEKGKDVELRCDPISGHTALYWYRQSLGQGLEFLIYFQGNSAPDKSGLPSDRFSAERTGGSVSTLTIQRTQQEDSAVYLCASSLGAGVSHNEQFFGPGTRLTVL.

The rearrangement uses TRBV18 and TRBJ2-3; D is unresolved. V was pared by 7 bases and J by 2 bases, with 10 bases between. The CDR3 has 13 amino acids. CDR1 is KGHSH, CDR2 LQKENI, per germline. The CDR3 reads CASLRSPTDTQYF. CDR3 sequence (DNA): TGTGCCAGCTTGAGGAGTCCCACAGATACGCAGTATTTT. The full variable domain, completed using reference TRBV18 and TRBJ2-3, is NAGVMQNPRHLVRRRGQEARLRCSPMKGHSHVYWYRQLPEEGLKFMVYLQKENIIDESGMPKERFSAEFPKEGPSILRIQQVVRGDSAAYFCASLRSPTDTQYFGPGTRLTVL.

This clonotype was counted ten times or more. V gene TRBV11-2 combines with J gene TRBJ2-7, with D maybe TRBD2 (6 bases). This CDR3 has 14 amino acids. V was cut by 5 bases and J by 2 bases, with 13 bases left in between. Germline assignment: CDR1 SGHAT and CDR2 FQNNGV. The DNA of the CDR3 is TGTGCCAGCAGCCGTAGCGGACGGACCTACGAGCAGTACTTC. Encoded protein: CASSRSGRTYEQYF.

This chain uses TRBV20-1 with TRBJ2-3; tentatively, D is TRBD2 (5 bases). The length of the CDR3 is 12 residues. V lost 7 bases and J lost 2, with 10 bases in between. CDR1 and CDR2 from the germline V gene are DFQATT and SNEGSKA (reference sequence). The CDR3 sequence is CSVPDFTDTQYF. For the CDR3, the DNA is TGCAGTGTTCCGGACTTCACAGATACGCAGTATTTT.

The chain combines TRBV4-2 with TRBJ2-1, with D tentatively TRBD1 (5 bases). The CDR3 is 15 amino acids. The V end was cut by 1 base, the J end by 3 bases, with 10 bases between. CDR1 is LGHNA and CDR2 is YNFKEQ in the germline V gene. CDR3 DNA sequence: TGTGCCAGCAGCCAAGGAGAAGGGGACTACAATGAGCAGTTCTTC. Residues: CASSQGEGDYNEQFF.